This T cell receptor beta chain originates from a study of ipilimumab plus nivolumab after autologous stem cell transplantation (dated by TCRdb to 2020 to 2022). In terms of the full investigation: Trial patients received a median of about five ipilimumab doses and about 8 nivolumab doses. Included in the myeloma cohort were high-risk transplant-naive patients as well as patients relapsing within 3 years of a first autologous transplant. Patients with high-risk diffuse large B cell lymphoma, mature T cell lymphoma, or multiple myeloma undergoing autologous transplant were enrolled in the trial. Approximately 35 patients made up the trial's intent-to-treat population. The paper's findings and limits, for the study overall: Combined checkpoint inhibition appeared tolerable as post-transplant consolidation, according to the authors' conclusion. Per the authors, a biologic rationale for further study of the post-transplant checkpoint inhibition approach was offered by T cell receptor repertoire, regulatory T cell phenotype and gut microbiota profiles.

Checkpoint therapy began 14 to 28 days after autologous transplant, with ipilimumab given at 1 mg/kg intravenously on day 1 of selected weeks. The nivolumab dose was 3 mg/kg intravenously, delivered on day 1 of weeks 1, 4, 7, 10, and every two weeks through week 26. The study was a Phase Ib clinical trial testing combined checkpoint inhibition with ipilimumab and nivolumab as consolidation after autologous stem cell transplantation. V loses 5 bases, J loses 5 bases, and the germline ends lie 18 bases apart. According to the germline V gene, CDR1 reads SGHAT and CDR2 reads FQNNGV. The CDR3 runs 15 residues from the cysteine to the phenylalanine. Just the 45-base CDR3 DNA is kept, in frame starting at base 1. Concerning this clone: The specificity of this receptor is unknown. No qualities accompany the bases; no much larger clone lies one base away.

The library was made by the immunoSEQ multiplex PCR assay. TCRdb's version of the immuneACCESS table is confined to in-frame rearrangements and falls short of the full clone set. An unresolved V gene accounts for under half of the shortfall where checked; the remainder is of unknown origin. This sample gives about 4,800 clones in total; approximately 70% of them show up just once. 28% of the sample lies in the top ten. This TCR was sampled from a male donor with multiple myeloma. The source was PBMCs, collected in a trial of ipilimumab plus nivolumab as post-transplant consolidation. The rearranged segments are TRBV11-2 and TRBJ1-2, with TRBD1 perhaps the D gene, on 6 matching bases. CDR3 reads: CASSPGMGGRYGYTF. DNA sequence: TGTGCCAGCAGCCCTGGAATGGGGGGGCGATATGGCTACACCTTC.